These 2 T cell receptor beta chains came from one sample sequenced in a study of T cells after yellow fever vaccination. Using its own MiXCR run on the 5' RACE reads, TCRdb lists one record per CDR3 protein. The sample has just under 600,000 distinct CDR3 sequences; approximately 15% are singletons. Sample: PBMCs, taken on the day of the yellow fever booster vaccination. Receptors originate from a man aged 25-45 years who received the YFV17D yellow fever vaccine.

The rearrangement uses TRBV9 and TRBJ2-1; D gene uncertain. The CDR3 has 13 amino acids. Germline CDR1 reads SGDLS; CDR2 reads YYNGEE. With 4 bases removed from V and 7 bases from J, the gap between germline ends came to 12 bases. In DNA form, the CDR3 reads TGTGCCAGCAGCCCGTCTGGGCGGAATGAGCAGTTCTTC. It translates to CASSPSGRNEQFF.

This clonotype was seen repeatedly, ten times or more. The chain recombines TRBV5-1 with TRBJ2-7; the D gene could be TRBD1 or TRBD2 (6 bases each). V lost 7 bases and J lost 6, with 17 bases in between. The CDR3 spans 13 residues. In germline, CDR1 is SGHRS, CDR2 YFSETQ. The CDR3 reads CASSSRGGSEQYF. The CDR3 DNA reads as TGCGCCAGCTCTTCTCGAGGGGGGAGCGAGCAGTACTTC.